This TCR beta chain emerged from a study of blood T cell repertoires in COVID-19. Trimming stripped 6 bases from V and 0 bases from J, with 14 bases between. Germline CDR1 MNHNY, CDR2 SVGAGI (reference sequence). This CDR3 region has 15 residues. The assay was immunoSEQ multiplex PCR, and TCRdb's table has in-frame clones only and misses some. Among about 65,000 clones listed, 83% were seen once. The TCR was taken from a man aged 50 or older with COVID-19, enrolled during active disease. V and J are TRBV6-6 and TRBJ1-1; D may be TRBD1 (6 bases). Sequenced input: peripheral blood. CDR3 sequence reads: CASRPLGGVNTEAFF. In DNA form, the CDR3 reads TGTGCCAGCAGACCGTTAGGGGGTGTGAACACTGAAGCTTTCTTT.